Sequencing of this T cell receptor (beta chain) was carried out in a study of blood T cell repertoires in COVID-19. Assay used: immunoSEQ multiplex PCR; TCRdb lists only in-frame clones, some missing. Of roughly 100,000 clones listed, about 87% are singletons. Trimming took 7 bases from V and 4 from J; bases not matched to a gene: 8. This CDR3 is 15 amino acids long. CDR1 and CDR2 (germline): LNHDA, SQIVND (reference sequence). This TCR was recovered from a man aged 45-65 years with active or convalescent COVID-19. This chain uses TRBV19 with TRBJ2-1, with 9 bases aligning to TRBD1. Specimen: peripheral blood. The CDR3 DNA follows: TGTGCCAGTACCCCGGGACAGGGACCTTACAATGAGCAGTTCTTC. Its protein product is CASTPGQGPYNEQFF.